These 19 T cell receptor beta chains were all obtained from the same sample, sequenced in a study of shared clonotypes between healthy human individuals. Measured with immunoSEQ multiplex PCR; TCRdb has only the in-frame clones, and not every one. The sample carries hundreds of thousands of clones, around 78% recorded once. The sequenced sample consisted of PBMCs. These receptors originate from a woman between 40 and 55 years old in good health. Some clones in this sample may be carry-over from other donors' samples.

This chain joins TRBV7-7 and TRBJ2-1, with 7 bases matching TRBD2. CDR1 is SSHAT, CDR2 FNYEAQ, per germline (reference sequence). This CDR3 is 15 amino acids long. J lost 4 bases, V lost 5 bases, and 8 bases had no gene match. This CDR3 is CASSHAPAGYNEQFF. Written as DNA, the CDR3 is TGTGCCAGCAGCCATGCCCCAGCGGGATACAATGAGCAGTTCTTC. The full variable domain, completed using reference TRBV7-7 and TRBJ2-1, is GAGVSQSPRYKVTKRGQDVTLRCDPISSHATLYWYQQALGQGPEFLTYFNYEAQPDKSGLPSDRFSAERPEGSISTLTIQRTEQRDSAMYRCASSHAPAGYNEQFFGPGTRLTVL.

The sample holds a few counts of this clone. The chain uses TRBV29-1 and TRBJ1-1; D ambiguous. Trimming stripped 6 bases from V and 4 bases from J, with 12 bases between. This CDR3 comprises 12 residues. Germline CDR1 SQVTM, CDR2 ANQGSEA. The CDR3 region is CSVVPSGTEAFF. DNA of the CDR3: TGCAGCGTCGTCCCGAGCGGCACTGAAGCTTTCTTT. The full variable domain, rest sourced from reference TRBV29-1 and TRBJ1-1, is SAVISQKPSRDICQRGTSLTIQCQVDSQVTMMFWYRQQPGQSLTLIATANQGSEATYESGFVIDKFPISRPNLTFSTLTVSNMSPEDSSIYLCSVVPSGTEAFFGQGTRLTVV.

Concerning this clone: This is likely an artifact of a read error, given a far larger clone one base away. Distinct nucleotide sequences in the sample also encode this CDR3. Here the CDR3 reads CASSRTGPSQGYYGYTF. CDR3 sequence (DNA): TGCGCCAGCTCACGAACAGGGCCCTCCCAGGGCTACTATGGCTACACCTTC. The chain is built from TRBV18 and TRBJ1-2; a weak D match, TRBD1 (6 bases). The germline CDR1 and CDR2 sequences are KGHSH and LQKENI. The CDR3 runs 17 residues.

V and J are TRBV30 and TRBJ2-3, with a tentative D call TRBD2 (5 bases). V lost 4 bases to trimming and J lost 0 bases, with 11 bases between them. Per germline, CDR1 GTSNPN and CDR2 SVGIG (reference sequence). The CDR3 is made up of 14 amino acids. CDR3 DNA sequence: TGTGCCTGGAATATTGGGAGTAGCACAGATACGCAGTATTTT. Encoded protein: CAWNIGSSTDTQYF.

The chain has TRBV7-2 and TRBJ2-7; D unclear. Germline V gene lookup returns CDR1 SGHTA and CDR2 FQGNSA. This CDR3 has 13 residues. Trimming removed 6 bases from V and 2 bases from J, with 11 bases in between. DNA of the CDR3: TGTGCCAGCAGACCAAGCTCCGCCTACGAGCAGTACTTC. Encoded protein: CASRPSSAYEQYF.

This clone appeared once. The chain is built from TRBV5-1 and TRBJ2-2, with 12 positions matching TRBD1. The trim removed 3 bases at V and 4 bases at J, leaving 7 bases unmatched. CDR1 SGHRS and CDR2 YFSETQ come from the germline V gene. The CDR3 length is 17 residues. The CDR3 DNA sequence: TGCGCCAGCAGCTCCGGGACAGGGGGCGCAGGCACCGGGGAGCTGTTTTTT. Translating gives CASSSGTGGAGTGELFF.

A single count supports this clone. CDR3 in amino acids: CASTGTLNQPQHF. The CDR3 DNA reads TGTGCCAGCACTGGGACACTTAATCAGCCCCAGCATTTT. This chain connects TRBV28 to TRBJ1-5; possibly TRBD1 for D (6 bases). Germline CDR1 is MDHEN and CDR2 is SYDVKM. Trimming took 7 bases from V and 4 from J, leaving 11 bases between them. This CDR3 is built from 13 residues.

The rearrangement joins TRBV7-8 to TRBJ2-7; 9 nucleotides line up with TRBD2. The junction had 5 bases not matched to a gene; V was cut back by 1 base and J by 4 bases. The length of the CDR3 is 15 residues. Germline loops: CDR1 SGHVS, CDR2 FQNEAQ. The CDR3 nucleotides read TGTGCCAGCAGCTTAGTTGCTAGCGGGGCATACGAGCAGTACTTC. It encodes CASSLVASGAYEQYF.

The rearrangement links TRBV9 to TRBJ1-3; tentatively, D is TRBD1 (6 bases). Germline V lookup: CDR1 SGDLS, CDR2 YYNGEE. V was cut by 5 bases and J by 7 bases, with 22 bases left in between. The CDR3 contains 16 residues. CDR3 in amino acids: CASSPPDRRSINTIYF. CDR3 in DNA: TGTGCCAGCAGTCCTCCGGACAGACGATCGATTAACACCATATATTTT.

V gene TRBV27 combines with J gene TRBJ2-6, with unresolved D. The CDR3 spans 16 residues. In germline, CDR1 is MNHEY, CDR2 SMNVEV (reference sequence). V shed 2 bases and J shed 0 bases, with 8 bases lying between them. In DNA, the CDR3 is TGTGCCAGCAGTTTAGTCGCTAGCTCTGGGGCCAACGTCCTGACTTTC. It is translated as CASSLVASSGANVLTF.

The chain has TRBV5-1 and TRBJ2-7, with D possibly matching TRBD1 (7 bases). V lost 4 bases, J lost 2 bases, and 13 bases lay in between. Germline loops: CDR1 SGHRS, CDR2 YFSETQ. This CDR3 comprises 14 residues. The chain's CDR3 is CASSPRGTPYEQYF. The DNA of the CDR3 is TGCGCCAGCAGCCCCAGGGGGACTCCCTACGAGCAGTACTTC.

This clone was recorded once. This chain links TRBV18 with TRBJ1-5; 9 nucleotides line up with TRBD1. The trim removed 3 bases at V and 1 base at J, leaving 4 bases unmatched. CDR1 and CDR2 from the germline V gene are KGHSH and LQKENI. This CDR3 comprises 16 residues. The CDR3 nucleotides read TGTGCCAGCTCACCTGCCGGGACAGGGAGCAATCAGCCCCAGCATTTT. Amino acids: CASSPAGTGSNQPQHF.

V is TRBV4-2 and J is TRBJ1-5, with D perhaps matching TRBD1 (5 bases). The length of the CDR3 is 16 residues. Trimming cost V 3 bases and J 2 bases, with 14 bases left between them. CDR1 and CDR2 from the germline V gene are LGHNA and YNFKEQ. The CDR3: CASSQYGGLGNQPQHF. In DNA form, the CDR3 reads TGTGCCAGCAGCCAGTATGGGGGGTTGGGCAATCAGCCCCAGCATTTT.

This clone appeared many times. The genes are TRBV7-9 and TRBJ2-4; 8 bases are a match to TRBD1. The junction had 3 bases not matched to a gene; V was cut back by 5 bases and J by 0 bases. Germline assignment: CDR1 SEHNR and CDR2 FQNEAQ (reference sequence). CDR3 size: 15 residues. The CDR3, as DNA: TGTGCCAGCAGCCACACAGGGGGAGCCAAAAACATTCAGTACTTC. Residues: CASSHTGGAKNIQYF.

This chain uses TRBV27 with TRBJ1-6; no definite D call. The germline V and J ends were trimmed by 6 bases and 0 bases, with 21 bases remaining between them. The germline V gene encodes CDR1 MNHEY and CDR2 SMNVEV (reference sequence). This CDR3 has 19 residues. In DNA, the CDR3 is TGTGCCAGCAGCCGCACCTTGGATCTATACAGCTCCTATAATTCACCCCTCCACTTT. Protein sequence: CASSRTLDLYSSYNSPLHF.

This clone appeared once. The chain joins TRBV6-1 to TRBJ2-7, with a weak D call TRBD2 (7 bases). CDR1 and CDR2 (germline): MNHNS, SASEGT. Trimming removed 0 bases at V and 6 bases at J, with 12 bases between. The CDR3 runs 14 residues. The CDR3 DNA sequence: TGTGCCAGCAGTGAAGCGGGGGGGGCCGGCGAGCAGTACTTC. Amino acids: CASSEAGGAGEQYF.

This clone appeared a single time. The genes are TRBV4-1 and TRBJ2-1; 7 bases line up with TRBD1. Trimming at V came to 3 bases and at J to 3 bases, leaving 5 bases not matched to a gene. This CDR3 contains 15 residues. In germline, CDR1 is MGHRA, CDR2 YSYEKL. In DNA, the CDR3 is TGCGCCAGCAGCCACCCGACAGGGTTCTACAATGAGCAGTTCTTC. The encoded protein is CASSHPTGFYNEQFF.

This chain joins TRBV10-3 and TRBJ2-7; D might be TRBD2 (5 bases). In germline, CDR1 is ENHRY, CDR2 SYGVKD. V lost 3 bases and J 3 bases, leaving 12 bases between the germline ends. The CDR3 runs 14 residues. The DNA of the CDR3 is TGTGCCATCAGTGAAGGTTCTAGCCTCTACGAGCAGTACTTC. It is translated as CAISEGSSLYEQYF.

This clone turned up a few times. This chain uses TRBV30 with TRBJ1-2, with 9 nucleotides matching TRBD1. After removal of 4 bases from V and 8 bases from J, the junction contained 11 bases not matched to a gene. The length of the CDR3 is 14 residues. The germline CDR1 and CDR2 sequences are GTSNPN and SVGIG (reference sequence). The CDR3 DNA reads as TGTGCCTGGAAAATACAGGGGGCGCAGGAGGGCTACACCTTC. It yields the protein CAWKIQGAQEGYTF.